The rows below give T cell receptor beta chains drawn from one sample of a study of T cells expressing NK-cell markers. No DNA is given; TCRdb re-called the 5' RACE reads and lists each CDR3 protein once. In all, the sample yields 160,000 or so distinct CDR3 sequences. Sequencing used blood T cells: a sorted CD56 or NKG2C T cell subset, CD4+ or CD8+ T cells, or bulk PBMC T cells (not recorded which). The receptors derive from a woman between 18 and 70 years old in good health. Both conserved end residues are part of each CDR3.

V	J	CDR3
TRBV5-6	TRBJ2-1	CASSGTSTNEQFF
TRBV5-1	TRBJ1-1	CASSLSAFGAAAEAFF
TRBV5-1	TRBJ2-7	CASSLEIGGSYEQYF
TRBV2	TRBJ2-3	CATVGGQGPSTDTQYF
TRBV19	TRBJ1-5	CASSRWFNNQPQHF
TRBV7-8	TRBJ1-2	CASSQPTAGYTF
TRBV4-2	TRBJ2-1	CASSQGGSYSYNEQFF
TRBV29-1	TRBJ2-1	CSVGLGAPVEQFF
TRBV25-1	TRBJ1-2	CASSEIGRRVDGYTF
TRBV30	TRBJ1-2	CAWSRGQGAGGYTF
TRBV27	TRBJ2-1	CASSLSLAGGLNEQFF
TRBV4-2	TRBJ1-5	CASSQDRSWGDPAHF
TRBV7-2	TRBJ1-6	CASSLGGQHNSPLHF